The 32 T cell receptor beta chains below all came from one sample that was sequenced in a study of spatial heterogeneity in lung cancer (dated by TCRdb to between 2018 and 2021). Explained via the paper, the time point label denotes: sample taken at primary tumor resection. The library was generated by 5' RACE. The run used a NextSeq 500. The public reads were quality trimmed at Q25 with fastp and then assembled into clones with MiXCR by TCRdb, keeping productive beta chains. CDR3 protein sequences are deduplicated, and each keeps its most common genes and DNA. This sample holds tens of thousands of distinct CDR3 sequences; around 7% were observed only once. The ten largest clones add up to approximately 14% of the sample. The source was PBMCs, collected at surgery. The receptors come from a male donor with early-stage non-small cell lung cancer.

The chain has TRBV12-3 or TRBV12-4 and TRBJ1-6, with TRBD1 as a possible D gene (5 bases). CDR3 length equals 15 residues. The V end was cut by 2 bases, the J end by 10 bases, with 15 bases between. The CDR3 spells CASSLFPGTGSPLHF. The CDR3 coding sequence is TGTGCCAGCAGTTTATTTCCGGGGACGGGATCACCCCTCCACTTT.

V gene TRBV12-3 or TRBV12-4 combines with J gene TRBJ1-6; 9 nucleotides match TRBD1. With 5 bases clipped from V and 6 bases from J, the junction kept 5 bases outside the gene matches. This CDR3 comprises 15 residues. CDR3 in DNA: TGTGCCAGCAGTCCCCGGGGACAGGGTAATTCACCCCTCCACTTT. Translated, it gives CASSPRGQGNSPLHF.

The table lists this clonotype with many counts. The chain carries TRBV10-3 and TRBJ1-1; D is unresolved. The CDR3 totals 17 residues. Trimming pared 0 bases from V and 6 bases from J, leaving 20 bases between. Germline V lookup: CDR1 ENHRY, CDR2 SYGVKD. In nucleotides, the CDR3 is TGTGCCATCAGTGAGTCTACGGGGTTCGGGCCTACCTCTGAAGCTTTCTTT. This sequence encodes CAISESTGFGPTSEAFF.

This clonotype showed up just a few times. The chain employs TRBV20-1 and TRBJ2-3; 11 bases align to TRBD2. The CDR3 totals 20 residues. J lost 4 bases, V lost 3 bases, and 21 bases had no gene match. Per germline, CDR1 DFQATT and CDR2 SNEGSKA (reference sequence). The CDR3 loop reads CSASLQITSGSWQSADTQYF. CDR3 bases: TGCAGTGCTAGCCTTCAGATAACTAGCGGGAGTTGGCAGTCAGCAGATACGCAGTATTTT.

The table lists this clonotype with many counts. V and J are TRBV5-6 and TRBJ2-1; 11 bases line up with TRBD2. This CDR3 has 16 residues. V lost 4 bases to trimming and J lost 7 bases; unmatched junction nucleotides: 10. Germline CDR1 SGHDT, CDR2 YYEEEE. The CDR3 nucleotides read TGTGCCAGCAGCCAACTAGCGGGAGTATCCGCTAATGAGCAGTTCTTC. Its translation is CASSQLAGVSANEQFF.

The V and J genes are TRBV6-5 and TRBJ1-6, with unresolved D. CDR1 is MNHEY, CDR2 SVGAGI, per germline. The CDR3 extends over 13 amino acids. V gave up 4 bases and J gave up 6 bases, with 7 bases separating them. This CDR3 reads CASSFGFNSPLHF. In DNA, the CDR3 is TGTGCCAGCAGTTTTGGGTTTAATTCACCCCTCCACTTT.

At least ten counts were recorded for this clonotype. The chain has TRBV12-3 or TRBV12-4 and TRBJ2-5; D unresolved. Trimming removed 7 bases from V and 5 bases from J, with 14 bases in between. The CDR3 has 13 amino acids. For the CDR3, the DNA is TGTGCCAGCACCGGACGGCGGCGGGAGACCCAGTACTTC. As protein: CASTGRRRETQYF.

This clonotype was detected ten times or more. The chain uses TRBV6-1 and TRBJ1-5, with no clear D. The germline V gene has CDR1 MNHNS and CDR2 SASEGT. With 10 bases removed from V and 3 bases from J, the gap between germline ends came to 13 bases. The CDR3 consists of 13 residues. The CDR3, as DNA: TGTGCCATCCGACTCGGGCTCAATCAGCCCCAGCATTTT. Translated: CAIRLGLNQPQHF.

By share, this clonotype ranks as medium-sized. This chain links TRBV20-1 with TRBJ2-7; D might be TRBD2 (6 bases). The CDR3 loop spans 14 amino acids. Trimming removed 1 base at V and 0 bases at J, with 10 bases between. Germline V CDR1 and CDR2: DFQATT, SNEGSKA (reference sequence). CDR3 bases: TGCAGTGCTAGAGCTGGGGGGATCTCCTACGAGCAGTACGTC. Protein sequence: CSARAGGISYEQYV.

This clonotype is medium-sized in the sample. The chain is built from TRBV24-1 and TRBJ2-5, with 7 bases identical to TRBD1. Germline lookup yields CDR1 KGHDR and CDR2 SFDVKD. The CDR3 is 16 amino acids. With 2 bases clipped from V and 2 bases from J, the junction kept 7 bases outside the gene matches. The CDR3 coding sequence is TGTGCCACCAGTGATTCGACAGGGCTTGTACAAGAGACCCAGTACTTC. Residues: CATSDSTGLVQETQYF.

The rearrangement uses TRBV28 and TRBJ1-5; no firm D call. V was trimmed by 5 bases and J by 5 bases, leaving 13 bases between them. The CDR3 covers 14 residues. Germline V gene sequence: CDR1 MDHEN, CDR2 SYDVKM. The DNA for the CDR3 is TGTGCCAGCAGTCTACTCAATCCTGATCAGCCCCAGCATTTT. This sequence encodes CASSLLNPDQPQHF.

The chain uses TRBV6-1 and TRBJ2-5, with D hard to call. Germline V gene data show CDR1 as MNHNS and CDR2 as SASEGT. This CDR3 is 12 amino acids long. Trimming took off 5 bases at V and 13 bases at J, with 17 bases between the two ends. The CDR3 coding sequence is TGTGCCAGCAGTATACCCGTTTTAGGCGTGTACTTC. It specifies CASSIPVLGVYF.

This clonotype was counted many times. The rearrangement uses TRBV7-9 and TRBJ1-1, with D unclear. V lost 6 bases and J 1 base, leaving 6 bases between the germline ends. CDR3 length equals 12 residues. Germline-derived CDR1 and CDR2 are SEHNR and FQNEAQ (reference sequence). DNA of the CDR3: TGTGCCAGCAGGGCAGCGAACACTGAAGCTTTCTTT. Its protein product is CASRAANTEAFF. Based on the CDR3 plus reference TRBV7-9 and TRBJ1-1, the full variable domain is DTGVSQNPRHKITKRGQNVTFRCDPISEHNRLYWYRQTLGQGPEFLTYFQNEAQLEKSRLLSDRFSAERPKGSFSTLEIQRTEQGDSAMYLCASRAANTEAFFGQGTRLTVV.

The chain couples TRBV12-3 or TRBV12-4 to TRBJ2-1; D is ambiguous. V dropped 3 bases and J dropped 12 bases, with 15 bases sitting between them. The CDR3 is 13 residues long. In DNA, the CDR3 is TGTGCCAGCAGTTTCCGTACTGAAGTGGGGCAGTTCTTC. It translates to CASSFRTEVGQFF.

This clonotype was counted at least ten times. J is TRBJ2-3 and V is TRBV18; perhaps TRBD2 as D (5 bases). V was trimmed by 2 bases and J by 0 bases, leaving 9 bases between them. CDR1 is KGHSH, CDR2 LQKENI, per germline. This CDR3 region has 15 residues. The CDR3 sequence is CASSPISGSTDTQYF. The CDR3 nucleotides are TGTGCCAGCTCACCAATTTCGGGAAGCACAGATACGCAGTATTTT.

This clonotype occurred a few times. The chain's CDR3 is CASSLARGELFF. The CDR3 bases are TGTGCCAGCAGCTTAGCGCGGGGGGAGCTGTTTTTT. This sequence joins TRBV7-2 and TRBJ2-2; D gene uncertain. The ends were cut back, 0 bases at V and 8 bases at J, with 4 bases in the middle. Germline loops: CDR1 SGHTA, CDR2 FQGNSA. The CDR3 spans 12 residues. The entire variable domain, with the rest obtained from reference TRBV7-2 and TRBJ2-2, is as follows: GAGVSQSPSNKVTEKGKDVELRCDPISGHTALYWYRQSLGQGLEFLIYFQGNSAPDKSGLPSDRFSAERTGGSVSTLTIQRTQQEDSAVYLCASSLARGELFFGEGSRLTVL.

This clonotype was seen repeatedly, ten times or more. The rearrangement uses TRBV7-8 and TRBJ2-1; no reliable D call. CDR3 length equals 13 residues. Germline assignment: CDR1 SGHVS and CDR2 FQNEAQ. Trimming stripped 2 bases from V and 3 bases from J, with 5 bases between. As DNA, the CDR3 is TGTGCCAGCAGCTTAATAGTCTACAATGAGCAGTTCTTC. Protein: CASSLIVYNEQFF.

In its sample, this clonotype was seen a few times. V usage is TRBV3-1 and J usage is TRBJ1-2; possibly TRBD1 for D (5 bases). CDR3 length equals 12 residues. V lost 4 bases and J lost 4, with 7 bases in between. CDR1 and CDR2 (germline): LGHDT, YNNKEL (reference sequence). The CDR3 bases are TGTGCCAGCAGCCCCGACAGCTATGGCTACACCTTC. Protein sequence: CASSPDSYGYTF. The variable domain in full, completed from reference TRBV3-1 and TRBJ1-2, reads DTAVSQTPKYLVTQMGNDKSIKCEQNLGHDTMYWYKQDSKKFLKIMFSYNNKELIINETVPNRFSPKSPDKAHLNLHINSLELGDSAVYFCASSPDSYGYTFGSGTRLTVV.

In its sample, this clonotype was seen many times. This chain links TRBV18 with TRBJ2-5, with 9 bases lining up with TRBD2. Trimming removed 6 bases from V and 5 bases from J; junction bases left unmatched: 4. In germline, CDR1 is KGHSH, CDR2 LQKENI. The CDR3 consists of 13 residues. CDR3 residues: CASSPGLAETQYF. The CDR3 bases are TGTGCCAGCTCCCCCGGACTAGCGGAGACCCAGTACTTC.

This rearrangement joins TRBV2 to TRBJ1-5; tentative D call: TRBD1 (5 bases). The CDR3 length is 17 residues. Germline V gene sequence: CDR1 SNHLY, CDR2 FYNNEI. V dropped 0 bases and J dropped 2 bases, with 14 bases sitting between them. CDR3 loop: CASSEARGLQGNQPQHF. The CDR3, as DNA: TGTGCCAGCAGTGAAGCTAGGGGACTACAAGGCAATCAGCCCCAGCATTTT.

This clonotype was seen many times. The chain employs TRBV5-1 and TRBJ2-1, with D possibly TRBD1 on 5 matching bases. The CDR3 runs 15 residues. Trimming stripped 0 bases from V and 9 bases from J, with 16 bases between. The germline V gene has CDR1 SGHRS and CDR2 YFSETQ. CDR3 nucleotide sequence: TGCGCCAGCAGCTTGGTTTTGGCAGGGTCGGGTGAGCAGTTCTTC. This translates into CASSLVLAGSGEQFF.

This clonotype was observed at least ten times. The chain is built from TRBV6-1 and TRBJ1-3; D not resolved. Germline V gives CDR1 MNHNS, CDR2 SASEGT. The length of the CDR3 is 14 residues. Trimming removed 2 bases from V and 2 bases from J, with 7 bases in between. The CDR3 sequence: CASSEYGTGNTIYF. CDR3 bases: TGTGCCAGCAGTGAATACGGCACTGGAAACACCATATATTTT.

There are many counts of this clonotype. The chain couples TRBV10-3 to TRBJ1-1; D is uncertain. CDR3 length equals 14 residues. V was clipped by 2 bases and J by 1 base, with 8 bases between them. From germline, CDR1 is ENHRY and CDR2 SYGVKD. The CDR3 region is CAISEAAGNTEAFF. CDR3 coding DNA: TGTGCCATCAGTGAGGCGGCAGGGAACACTGAAGCTTTCTTT.

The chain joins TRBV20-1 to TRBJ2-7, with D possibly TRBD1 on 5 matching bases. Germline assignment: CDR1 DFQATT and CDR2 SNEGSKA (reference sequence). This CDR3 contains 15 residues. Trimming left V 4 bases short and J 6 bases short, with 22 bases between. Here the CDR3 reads CSANEPRQRNGEQYF. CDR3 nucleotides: TGCAGTGCTAACGAACCGAGACAGAGGAATGGCGAGCAGTACTTC.

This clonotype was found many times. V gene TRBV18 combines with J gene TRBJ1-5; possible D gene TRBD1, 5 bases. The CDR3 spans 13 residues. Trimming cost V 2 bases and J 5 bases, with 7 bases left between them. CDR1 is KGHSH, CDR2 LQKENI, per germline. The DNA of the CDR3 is TGTGCCAGCTCACCAGACAGTTATCAGCCCCAGCATTTT. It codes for CASSPDSYQPQHF.

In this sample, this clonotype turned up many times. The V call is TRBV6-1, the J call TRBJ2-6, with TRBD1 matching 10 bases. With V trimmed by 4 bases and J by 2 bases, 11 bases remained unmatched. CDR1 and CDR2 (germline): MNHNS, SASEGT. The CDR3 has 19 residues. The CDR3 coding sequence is TGTGCCAGCAGTGGCCCCGACAGGGGGCGATTGGCTGGGGCCAACGTCCTGACTTTC. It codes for CASSGPDRGRLAGANVLTF.

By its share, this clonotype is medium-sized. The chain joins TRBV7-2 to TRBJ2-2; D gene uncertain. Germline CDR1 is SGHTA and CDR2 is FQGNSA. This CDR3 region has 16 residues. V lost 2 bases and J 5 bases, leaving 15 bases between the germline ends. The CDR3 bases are TGTGCCAGCAGCTTATTGTCGGCAGGTCGGACCGGGGAGCTGTTTTTT. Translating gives CASSLLSAGRTGELFF.

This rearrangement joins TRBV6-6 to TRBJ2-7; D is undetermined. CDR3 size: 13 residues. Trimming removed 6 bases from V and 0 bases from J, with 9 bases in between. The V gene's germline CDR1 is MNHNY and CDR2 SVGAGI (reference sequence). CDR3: CASRSKVSYEQYF. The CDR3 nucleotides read TGTGCCAGCAGGTCTAAGGTCTCCTACGAGCAGTACTTC.

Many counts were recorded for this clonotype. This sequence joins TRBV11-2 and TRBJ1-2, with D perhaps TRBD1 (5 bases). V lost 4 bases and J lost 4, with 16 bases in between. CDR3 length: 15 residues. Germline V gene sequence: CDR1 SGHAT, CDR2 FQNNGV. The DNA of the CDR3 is TGTGCCAGCAGCTCCCGGGGCACCGCCCTCTATGGCTACACCTTC. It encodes CASSSRGTALYGYTF.

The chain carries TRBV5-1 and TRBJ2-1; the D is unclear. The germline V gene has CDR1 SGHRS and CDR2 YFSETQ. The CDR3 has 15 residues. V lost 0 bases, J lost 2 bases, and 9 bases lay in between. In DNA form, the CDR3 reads TGCGCCAGCAGCTTGGGAGACGGACCCTACAATGAGCAGTTCTTC. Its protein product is CASSLGDGPYNEQFF.

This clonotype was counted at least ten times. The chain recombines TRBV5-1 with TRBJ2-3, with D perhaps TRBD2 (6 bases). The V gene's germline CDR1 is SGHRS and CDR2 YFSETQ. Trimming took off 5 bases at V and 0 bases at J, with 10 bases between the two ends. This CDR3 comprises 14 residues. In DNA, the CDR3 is TGCGCCAGCAGAGGAGGGGCAAGCACAGATACGCAGTATTTT. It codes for CASRGGASTDTQYF. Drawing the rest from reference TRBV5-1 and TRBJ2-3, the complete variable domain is KAGVTQTPRYLIKTRGQQVTLSCSPISGHRSVSWYQQTPGQGLQFLFEYFSETQRNKGNFPGRFSGRQFSNSRSEMNVSTLELGDSALYLCASRGGASTDTQYFGPGTRLTVL.

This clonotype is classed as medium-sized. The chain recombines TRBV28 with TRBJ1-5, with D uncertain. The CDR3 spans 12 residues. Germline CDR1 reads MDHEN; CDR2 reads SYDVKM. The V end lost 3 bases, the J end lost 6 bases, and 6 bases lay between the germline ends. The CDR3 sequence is CASSFLGQPQHF. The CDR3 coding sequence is TGTGCCAGCAGTTTTTTGGGTCAGCCCCAGCATTTT.